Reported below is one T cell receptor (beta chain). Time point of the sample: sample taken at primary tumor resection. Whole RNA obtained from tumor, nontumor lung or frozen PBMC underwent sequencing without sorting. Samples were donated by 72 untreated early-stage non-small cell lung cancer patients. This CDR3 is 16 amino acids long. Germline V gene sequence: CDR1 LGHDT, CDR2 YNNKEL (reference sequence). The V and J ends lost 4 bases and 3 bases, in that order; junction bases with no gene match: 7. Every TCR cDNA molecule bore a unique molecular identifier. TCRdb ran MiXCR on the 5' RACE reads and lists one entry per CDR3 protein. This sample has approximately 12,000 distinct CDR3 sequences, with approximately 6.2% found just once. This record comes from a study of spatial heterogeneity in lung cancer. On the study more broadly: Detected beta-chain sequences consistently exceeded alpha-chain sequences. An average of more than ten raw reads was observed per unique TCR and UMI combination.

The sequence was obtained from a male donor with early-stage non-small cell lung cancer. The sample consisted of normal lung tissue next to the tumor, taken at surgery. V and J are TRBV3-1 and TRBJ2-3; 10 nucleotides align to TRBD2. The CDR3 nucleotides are TGTGCCAGCAGCCCCCTGGCTAGCGGGAGTACAGATACGCAGTATTTT. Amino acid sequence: CASSPLASGSTDTQYF.